A single sample gave rise to the 24 T cell receptor beta chains below, sequenced in a study of cytomegalovirus exposure and HLA in healthy donors (TCRdb year 2017). Libraries were constructed by the immunoSEQ multiplex PCR assay. The multiplex PCR relied on a mix of 60 forward primers for TCR Vbeta segments and 13 reverse primers for TCR Jbeta segments. Not all clones reach the TCRdb copy of this immuneACCESS table, which keeps in-frame sequences only. Checked studies attribute under half of the gap to unresolved V genes and leave the rest unexplained. The sample table records around 140,000 clones; roughly 60% of these occur just once. The ten largest account for less than 2.5% of the sample. The sample comprised PBMCs. These receptors came from a woman aged 40 to 50 in good health and CMV-seronegative.

This clone turned up a few times. The genes are TRBV4-2 and TRBJ1-2; tentative D call: TRBD1 (6 bases). V shed 0 bases and J shed 1 base, with 15 bases lying between them. This CDR3 is built from 17 residues. Germline CDR1 is LGHNA and CDR2 is YNFKEQ. CDR3 sequence (DNA): TGTGCCAGCAGCCAAGAACTTGGGACAACCCTTAACTATGGCTACACCTTC. Translation gives CASSQELGTTLNYGYTF.

The chain couples TRBV11-2 to TRBJ1-5; D unresolved. CDR1 is SGHAT and CDR2 is FQNNGV in the germline V gene. Trimming removed 8 bases from V and 5 bases from J, with 13 bases in between. This CDR3 region has 13 residues. The CDR3 sequence: CASGQQYDQPQHF. The CDR3 DNA is TGTGCCAGCGGGCAGCAGTATGATCAGCCCCAGCATTTT.

The DNA for the CDR3 is TGTGCCATCTGGAGCGGGGTTCTGGCCGGGGAGCTGTTTTTT. Its protein is CAIWSGVLAGELFF. This chain joins TRBV10-3 and TRBJ2-2, with 7 bases fitting TRBD2. Losses at the gene ends were 8 bases for V and 6 bases for J; bases not matched to a gene: 9. The germline CDR1 and CDR2 sequences are ENHRY and SYGVKD. This CDR3 is 14 amino acids long.

This rearrangement joins TRBV5-1 to TRBJ2-1; 9 bases map to TRBD2. V was clipped by 0 bases and J by 7 bases; unmatched bases: 8. The CDR3 sequence is 16 residues long. The germline gives CDR1 SGHRS, CDR2 YFSETQ. The CDR3 DNA is TGCGCCAGCAGCTTGGCGGGCGGGGGGGTAAGGAATGAGCAGTTCTTC. It codes for CASSLAGGGVRNEQFF.

This clone appeared a few times. The chain couples TRBV7-6 to TRBJ2-2; TRBD2 matches at 12 bases. The CDR3 runs 16 residues. With 4 bases clipped from V and 7 bases from J, the junction kept 7 bases outside the gene matches. In germline, CDR1 is SGHVS, CDR2 FNYEAQ. In DNA, the CDR3 is TGTGCCAGCAGCTCGCTAGCGGGGGGGCCCAGCGGGGAGCTGTTTTTT. It translates to CASSSLAGGPSGELFF.

This clone occurred a few times. CDR3 bases: TGCGCCAGCAGCTGGGTCCCTAGCGGGGGGGACAATGAGCAGTTCTTC. It is translated as CASSWVPSGGDNEQFF. V and J are TRBV5-1 and TRBJ2-1; 12 nucleotides agree with TRBD2. Germline values: CDR1 SGHRS, CDR2 YFSETQ. The CDR3 has 16 residues. Losses at the gene ends were 3 bases for V and 5 bases for J; bases not matched to a gene: 6.

The chain carries TRBV30 and TRBJ2-1; D might be TRBD1 (6 bases). This CDR3 region has 13 residues. Trimming left V 2 bases short and J 4 bases short, with 9 bases between. CDR1 and CDR2 (germline): GTSNPN, SVGIG (reference sequence). The CDR3 spells CAWSPGAYNEQFF. The CDR3 DNA reads TGTGCCTGGAGTCCAGGGGCTTACAATGAGCAGTTCTTC.

Here the CDR3 DNA reads TGTGCCAGCAGCGGGCGAAGGGACAGGGCTAAAGATTCTGGAAACACCATATATTTT. The encoded protein is CASSGRRDRAKDSGNTIYF. V gene TRBV9 combines with J gene TRBJ1-3, with TRBD1 matching over 9 bases. Germline V CDR1 and CDR2: SGDLS, YYNGEE. The CDR3 extends over 19 amino acids. After removal of 3 bases from V and 1 base from J, the junction contained 14 bases not matched to a gene.

V usage is TRBV5-4 and J usage is TRBJ1-4, with 9 nucleotides matching TRBD1. The germline gives CDR1 SGHNT, CDR2 YYREEE (reference sequence). Trimming removed 2 bases from V and 8 bases from J; junction bases left unmatched: 4. This CDR3 contains 14 residues. The chain's CDR3 is CASSFGTGKEKLFF. In DNA form, the CDR3 reads TGTGCCAGCAGCTTCGGGACAGGGAAAGAAAAACTGTTTTTT.

The CDR3, as DNA: TGCGCCAGCAGCCAAGTCATCCCAGGGGGCATGGATGGCTACACCTTC. Protein product: CASSQVIPGGMDGYTF. The chain has TRBV4-1 and TRBJ1-2; 8 positions agree with TRBD1. Germline V CDR1 and CDR2: MGHRA, YSYEKL. Trimming cost V 1 base and J 6 bases; bases outside gene matches: 10. The CDR3 contains 16 residues.

The chain carries TRBV5-1 and TRBJ1-1; D uncertain. This CDR3 contains 17 residues. The germline V and J ends were trimmed by 0 bases and 4 bases, with 19 bases remaining between them. Germline CDR1 is SGHRS and CDR2 is YFSETQ. DNA for the CDR3: TGCGCCAGCAGCTTGGTCCCGGTGTCAATTAGCGGCACTGAAGCTTTCTTT. Amino acid sequence: CASSLVPVSISGTEAFF.

The chain is built from TRBV5-1 and TRBJ2-2; 7 positions match TRBD1. J gave up 6 bases and V 3 bases, and 8 bases lay outside the gene matches. CDR3 size: 15 residues. The germline V gene encodes CDR1 SGHRS and CDR2 YFSETQ. The CDR3 coding sequence is TGCGCCAGCAGCTACGGACAGGCCCAAGCCGGGGAGCTGTTTTTT. Residues: CASSYGQAQAGELFF.

This clone was detected a few times. The rearrangement uses TRBV7-3 and TRBJ1-1, with D hard to call. Germline V gene sequence: CDR1 SGHTA, CDR2 FQGTGA. The germline V and J ends were trimmed by 5 bases and 8 bases, with 21 bases remaining between them. The CDR3 has 15 amino acids. The CDR3 nucleotides are TGTGCCAGCAGCCCGAAATTAAACACCACGTACGAAGCTTTCTTT. It yields the protein CASSPKLNTTYEAFF.

The CDR3 loop reads CASSFQGDSAGEQYF. In nucleotides, the CDR3 is TGCGCCAGCAGCTTTCAGGGTGATAGCGCGGGGGAGCAGTACTTC. The chain is built from TRBV5-1 and TRBJ2-5, with 7 bases identical to TRBD2. The CDR3 spans 15 residues. In germline, CDR1 is SGHRS, CDR2 YFSETQ. V shed 2 bases and J 11 bases; nucleotides not matched to a gene: 15.

This rearrangement joins TRBV7-2 to TRBJ1-2; D unresolved. Per the germline V gene, CDR1 is SGHTA and CDR2 is FQGNSA. The V gene lost 2 bases and the J gene lost 8 bases, with 12 bases spanning the gap. The CDR3 has 13 amino acids. CDR3 protein: CASSLSGGRGYTF. CDR3 in DNA: TGTGCCAGCAGCTTATCGGGAGGTCGCGGCTACACCTTC.

The rearrangement links TRBV19 to TRBJ1-1; tentative D call: TRBD1 (5 bases). Germline values: CDR1 LNHDA, CDR2 SQIVND (reference sequence). Trimming stripped 3 bases from V and 6 bases from J, with 11 bases between. The CDR3 is made up of 13 amino acids. CDR3 loop: CASSILDSPEAFF. The CDR3 DNA reads as TGTGCCAGTAGTATCCTCGACAGTCCTGAAGCTTTCTTT.

The DNA for the CDR3 is TGTGCCAGCAGTGAAAGGGGGATCGACAGGAGCCGGAACGAGCAGTACTTC. It codes for CASSERGIDRSRNEQYF. The genes are TRBV25-1 and TRBJ2-7; TRBD1 might be the D (6 bases). The germline V and J ends were trimmed by 2 bases and 5 bases, with 22 bases remaining between them. Germline values: CDR1 MGHDK, CDR2 SYGVNS. The CDR3 length is 17 residues.

This chain uses TRBV28 with TRBJ1-5; D gene ambiguous. Germline CDR1 reads MDHEN; CDR2 reads SYDVKM. This CDR3 spans 12 amino acids. The V end lost 3 bases, the J end lost 4 bases, and 4 bases lay between the germline ends. The CDR3 nucleotides read TGTGCCAGCAGTTTGGAGAATCAGCCCCAGCATTTT. Its protein is CASSLENQPQHF.

The J gene is TRBJ2-5, the V gene TRBV18; 9 positions agree with TRBD1. Trimming at V came to 4 bases and at J to 3 bases, leaving 6 bases not matched to a gene. CDR3 size: 15 residues. Looked up from germline, CDR1 is KGHSH and CDR2 is LQKENI. This chain's CDR3 is CASSLWDRVEETQYF. The CDR3 DNA reads as TGTGCCAGCTCACTTTGGGACAGGGTGGAAGAGACCCAGTACTTC.

Points on this clone: Lacking the conserved final phenylalanine or tryptophan, this CDR3 likely reflects a read error. V gene TRBV27 combines with J gene TRBJ2-7, with a weak D call TRBD1 (6 bases). CDR3 length: 13 residues. The V and J ends lost 3 bases and 7 bases respectively, with 13 bases between them. Germline V lookup: CDR1 MNHEY, CDR2 SMNVEV (reference sequence). The CDR3 coding sequence is TGTGCCAGCAGTTTCGGGACACATTGGGAGCAGTACCTC. Protein: CASSFGTHWEQYL.

The chain joins TRBV6-5 to TRBJ1-6, with 8 bases fitting TRBD1. This CDR3 comprises 15 residues. The V and J ends lost 5 bases and 10 bases, in that order; junction bases with no gene match: 10. CDR1 is MNHEY, CDR2 SVGAGI, per germline. CDR3: CASSLGQGYRSPLHF. The CDR3 nucleotides are TGTGCCAGCAGTCTCGGACAGGGATATCGCTCACCCCTCCACTTT.

V gene TRBV7-9 combines with J gene TRBJ1-5; TRBD1 agrees at 8 bases. The CDR3 is 17 residues long. The V and J ends lost 4 bases and 3 bases, in that order; junction bases with no gene match: 11. Germline V CDR1 and CDR2: SEHNR, FQNEAQ (reference sequence). The CDR3 sequence is CASSYGAGTGPNQPQHF. In DNA form, the CDR3 reads TGTGCCAGCAGCTATGGAGCGGGGACAGGACCCAATCAGCCCCAGCATTTT.

In this sample, this clone turned up a few times. This chain connects TRBV29-1 to TRBJ1-4; TRBD1 agrees at 9 bases. CDR3 length: 15 residues. Looked up from germline, CDR1 is SQVTM and CDR2 is ANQGSEA. Germline trimming cut 4 bases from V and 3 bases from J; bases unmatched to any gene: 6. CDR3 protein: CSVGGQGDPNEKLFF. CDR3 nucleotides: TGCAGCGTTGGGGGACAGGGTGACCCTAATGAAAAACTGTTTTTT.

The rearrangement uses TRBV7-2 and TRBJ2-3; 7 bases map to TRBD2. The germline gives CDR1 SGHTA, CDR2 FQGNSA. The junction had 4 bases not matched to a gene; V was cut back by 2 bases and J by 2 bases. This CDR3 is built from 15 residues. The CDR3 reads CASSLRAGYTDTQYF. The DNA for the CDR3 is TGTGCCAGCAGCTTAAGAGCGGGGTACACAGATACGCAGTATTTT.